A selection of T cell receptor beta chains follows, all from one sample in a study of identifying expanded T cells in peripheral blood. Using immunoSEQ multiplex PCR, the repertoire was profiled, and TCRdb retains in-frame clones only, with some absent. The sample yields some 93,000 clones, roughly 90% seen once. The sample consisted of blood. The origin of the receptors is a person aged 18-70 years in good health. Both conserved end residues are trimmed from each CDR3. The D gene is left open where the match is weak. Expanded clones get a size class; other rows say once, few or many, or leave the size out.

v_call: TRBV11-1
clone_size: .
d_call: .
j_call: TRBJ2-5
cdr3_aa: ASSSGGGQETQY

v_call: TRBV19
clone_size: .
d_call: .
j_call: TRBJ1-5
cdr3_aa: ASSVWEDEGVRQPQH

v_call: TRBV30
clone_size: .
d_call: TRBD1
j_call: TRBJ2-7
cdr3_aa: AWNHRLQGVEQY

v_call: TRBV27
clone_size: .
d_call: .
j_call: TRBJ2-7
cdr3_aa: ASSFRAPSYEQY

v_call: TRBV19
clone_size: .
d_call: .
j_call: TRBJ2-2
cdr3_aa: ASSIMGSGELF

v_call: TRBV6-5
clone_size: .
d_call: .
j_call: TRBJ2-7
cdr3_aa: ASRPQQGTEQY

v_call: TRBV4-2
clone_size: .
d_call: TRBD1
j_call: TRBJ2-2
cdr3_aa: ASSHGTGGKAGELF

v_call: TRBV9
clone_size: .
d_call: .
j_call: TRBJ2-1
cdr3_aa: ASSVADYNEQF

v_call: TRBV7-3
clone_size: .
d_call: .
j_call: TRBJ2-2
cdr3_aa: ASSLRGPRGTGELF

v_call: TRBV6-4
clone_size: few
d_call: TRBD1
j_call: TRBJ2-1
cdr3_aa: ASSGTGQHEQF

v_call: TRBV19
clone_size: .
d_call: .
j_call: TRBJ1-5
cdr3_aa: ASKSRGNQPQH

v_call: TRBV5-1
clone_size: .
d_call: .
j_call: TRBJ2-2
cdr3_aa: ASAGGLDTGELF

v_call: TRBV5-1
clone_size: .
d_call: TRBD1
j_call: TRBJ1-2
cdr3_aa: ASSLEGGGSYT